A selection of T cell receptor beta chains follows, all from one sample in a study of spatial heterogeneity in lung cancer. TCRdb called the 5' RACE reads again in MiXCR, with one record for every CDR3 protein. Among tens of thousands of distinct CDR3 sequences listed, under 25% were seen once. Here the sequenced sample was PBMCs, taken at surgery. These receptors all stem from a male donor with early-stage non-small cell lung cancer. Both conserved end residues are trimmed from each CDR3.

V gene | CDR3 protein
TRBV6-1 | ASSELAGVADTQY
TRBV3-1 | ASSQTGTGLLRGETQY
TRBV7-9 | ASSLGREQF
TRBV5-1 | ASSSLSRGGRIDTQY
TRBV6-4 | ASSAGTFTDTQY
TRBV28 | ASSPSLGGYT
TRBV7-3 | ASSLMETGTGGELF
TRBV29-1 | SVERQGGTDTQY
TRBV6-6 | ATITGSPDTQY
TRBV20-1 | SARGLAGRNEQF
TRBV7-9 | ASSWWGAQNTGELF
TRBV20-1 | SASSAAGGVYEQY
TRBV7-9 | ASSSIRPPGAF
TRBV29-1 | SVIDVGDYEQY
TRBV6-1 | ASSEAAYNEQF
TRBV27 | ASSPYVGNNSPLH
TRBV5-1 | ASSSGQGPYEQY
TRBV12-3/TRBV12-4 | ASSTGQGAFQPQH
TRBV4-1 | ASSQITAGGPSGELF